The clone carrying this TCR beta chain showed up many times. This entry belongs to a study of T-cell reconstitution after alpha-beta-depleted transplantation in children. The CDR3 sequence is 14 residues long. The junction had 12 bases not matched to a gene; V was cut back by 7 bases and J by 5 bases. CDR1 and CDR2 (germline): SQVTM, ANQGSEA. The library targeted TCRbeta and was prepared with unique molecular identifiers. TCRdb re-analysed the PCR reads in MiXCR, keeping a single row per CDR3 protein. The sample carries approximately 200,000 distinct CDR3 sequences, less than 15% recorded once. The rearrangement links TRBV29-1 to TRBJ2-3, with 7 nucleotides matching TRBD2. The receptor comes from a human donor who donated a stem cell graft to a child with acute lymphoblastic leukemia. The sequencing here drew on PBMCs from the stem cell graft donor, taken from the stem cell graft. The CDR3 sequence is CSAASGLKIDTQYF. DNA for the CDR3: TGCAGCGCGGCTAGCGGACTTAAGATAGATACGCAGTATTTT.